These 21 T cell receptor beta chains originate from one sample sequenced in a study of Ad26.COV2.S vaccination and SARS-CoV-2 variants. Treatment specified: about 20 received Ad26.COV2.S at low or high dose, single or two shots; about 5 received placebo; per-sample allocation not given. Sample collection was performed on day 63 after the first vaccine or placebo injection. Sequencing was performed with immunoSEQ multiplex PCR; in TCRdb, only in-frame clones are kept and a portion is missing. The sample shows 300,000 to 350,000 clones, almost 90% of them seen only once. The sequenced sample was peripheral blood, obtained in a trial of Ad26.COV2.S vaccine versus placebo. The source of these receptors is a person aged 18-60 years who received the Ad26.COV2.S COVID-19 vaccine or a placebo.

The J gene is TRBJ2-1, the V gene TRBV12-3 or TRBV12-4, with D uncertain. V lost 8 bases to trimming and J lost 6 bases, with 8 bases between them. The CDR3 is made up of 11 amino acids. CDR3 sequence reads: CASLGFNEQFF. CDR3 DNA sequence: TGTGCCAGCTTAGGATTCAATGAGCAGTTCTTC.

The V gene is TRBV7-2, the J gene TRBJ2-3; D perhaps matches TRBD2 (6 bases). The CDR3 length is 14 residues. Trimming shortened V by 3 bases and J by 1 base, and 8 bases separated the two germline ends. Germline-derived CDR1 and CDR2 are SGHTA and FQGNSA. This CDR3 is CASSFGGGTDTQYF. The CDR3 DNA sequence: TGTGCCAGCAGCTTCGGAGGGGGCACAGATACGCAGTATTTT. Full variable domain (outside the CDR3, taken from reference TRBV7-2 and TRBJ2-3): GAGVSQSPSNKVTEKGKDVELRCDPISGHTALYWYRQSLGQGLEFLIYFQGNSAPDKSGLPSDRFSAERTGGSVSTLTIQRTQQEDSAVYLCASSFGGGTDTQYFGPGTRLTVL.

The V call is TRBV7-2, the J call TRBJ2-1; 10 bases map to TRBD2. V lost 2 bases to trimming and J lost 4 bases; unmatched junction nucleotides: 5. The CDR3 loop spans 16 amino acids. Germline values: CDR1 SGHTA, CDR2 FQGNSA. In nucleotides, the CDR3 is TGTGCCAGCAGCTTATGGACTAGCGGACGTTACAATGAGCAGTTCTTC. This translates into CASSLWTSGRYNEQFF.

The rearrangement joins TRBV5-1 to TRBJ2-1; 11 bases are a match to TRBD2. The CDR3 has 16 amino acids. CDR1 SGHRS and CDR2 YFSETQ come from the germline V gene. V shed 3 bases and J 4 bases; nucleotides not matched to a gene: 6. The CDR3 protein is CASSWGGTSGYNEQFF. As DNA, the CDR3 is TGCGCCAGCAGCTGGGGTGGGACTAGCGGTTACAATGAGCAGTTCTTC.

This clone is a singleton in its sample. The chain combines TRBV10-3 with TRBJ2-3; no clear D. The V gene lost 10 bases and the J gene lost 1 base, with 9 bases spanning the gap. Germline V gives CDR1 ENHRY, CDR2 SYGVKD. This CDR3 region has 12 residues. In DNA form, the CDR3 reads TGTGCCACTGCGCGTGGCACAGATACGCAGTATTTT. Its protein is CATARGTDTQYF.

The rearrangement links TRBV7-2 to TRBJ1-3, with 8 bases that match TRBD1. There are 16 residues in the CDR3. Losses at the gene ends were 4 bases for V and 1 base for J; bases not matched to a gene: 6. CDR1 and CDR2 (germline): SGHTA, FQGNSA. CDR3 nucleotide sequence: TGTGCCAGCAGCTCGGGACAGGCTTATTCTGGAAACACCATATATTTT. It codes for CASSSGQAYSGNTIYF.

CDR3 sequence reads: CASSLGRDTYEQYV. In DNA form, the CDR3 reads TGTGCCAGCAGTTTAGGCAGGGACACCTACGAGCAGTACGTC. The chain is built from TRBV27 and TRBJ2-7, with D possibly being TRBD1 (6 bases). CDR1 and CDR2 (germline): MNHEY, SMNVEV (reference sequence). Deletions cut 2 bases from V and 2 bases from J, with 10 bases between. The CDR3 consists of 14 residues.

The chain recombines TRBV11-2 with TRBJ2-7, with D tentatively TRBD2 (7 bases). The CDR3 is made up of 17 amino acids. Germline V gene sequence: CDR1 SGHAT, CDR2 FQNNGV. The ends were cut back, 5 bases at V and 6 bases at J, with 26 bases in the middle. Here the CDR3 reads CASSHYIGRTATGEQYF. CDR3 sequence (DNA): TGTGCCAGCAGCCACTATATCGGGAGGACAGCAACTGGCGAGCAGTACTTC.

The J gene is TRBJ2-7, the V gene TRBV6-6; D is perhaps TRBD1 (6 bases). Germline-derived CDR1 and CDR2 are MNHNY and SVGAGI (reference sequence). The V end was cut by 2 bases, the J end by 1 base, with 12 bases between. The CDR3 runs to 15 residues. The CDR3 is CASSYHRDPSYEQYV. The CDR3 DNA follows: TGTGCCAGCAGTTACCACAGGGACCCGTCCTACGAGCAGTACGTC.

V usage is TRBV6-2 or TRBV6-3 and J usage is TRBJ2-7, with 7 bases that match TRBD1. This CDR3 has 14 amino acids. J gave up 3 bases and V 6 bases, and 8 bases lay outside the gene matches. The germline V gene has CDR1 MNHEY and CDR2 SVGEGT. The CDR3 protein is CASSRTGGFYEQYF. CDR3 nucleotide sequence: TGTGCCAGCAGCCGGACAGGCGGTTTCTACGAGCAGTACTTC.

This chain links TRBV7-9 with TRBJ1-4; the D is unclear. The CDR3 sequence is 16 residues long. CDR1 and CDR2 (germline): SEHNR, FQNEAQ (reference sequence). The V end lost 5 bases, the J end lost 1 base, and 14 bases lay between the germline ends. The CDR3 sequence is CASSLLGTLTNEKLFF. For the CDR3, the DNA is TGTGCCAGCAGCCTGCTGGGTACCTTAACTAATGAAAAACTGTTTTTT.

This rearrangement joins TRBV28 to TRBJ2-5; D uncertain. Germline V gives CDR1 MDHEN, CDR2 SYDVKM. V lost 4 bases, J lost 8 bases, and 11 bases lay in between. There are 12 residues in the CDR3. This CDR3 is CASSSSGDTQYF. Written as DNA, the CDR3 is TGTGCCAGCAGTTCCTCTGGGGATACCCAGTACTTC.

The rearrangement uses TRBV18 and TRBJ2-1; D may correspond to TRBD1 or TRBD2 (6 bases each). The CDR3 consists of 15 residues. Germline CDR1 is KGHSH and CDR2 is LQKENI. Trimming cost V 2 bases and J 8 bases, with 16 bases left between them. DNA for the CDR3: TGTGCCAGCTCACCAGGGCTGGGGGGCGGCGATGAGCAGTTCTTC. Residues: CASSPGLGGGDEQFF.

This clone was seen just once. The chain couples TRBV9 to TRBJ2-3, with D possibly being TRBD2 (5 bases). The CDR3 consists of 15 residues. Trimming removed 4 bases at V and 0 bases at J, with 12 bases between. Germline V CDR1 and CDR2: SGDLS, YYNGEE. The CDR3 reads CASSYHSASTDTQYF. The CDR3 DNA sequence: TGTGCCAGCAGCTACCATAGCGCTAGCACAGATACGCAGTATTTT.

The DNA for the CDR3 is TGTGCCAGTGCCCAATGGGGACAGCAGAACACTGAAGCTTTCTTT. It codes for CASAQWGQQNTEAFF. The V call is TRBV19, the J call TRBJ1-1; 7 bases map to TRBD1. The V gene's germline CDR1 is LNHDA and CDR2 SQIVND (reference sequence). The CDR3 totals 15 residues. Germline trimming cut 8 bases from V and 1 base from J; bases unmatched to any gene: 10. The entire variable domain, with the rest obtained from reference TRBV19 and TRBJ1-1, is as follows: DGGITQSPKYLFRKEGQNVTLSCEQNLNHDAMYWYRQDPGQGLRLIYYSQIVNDFQKGDIAEGYSVSREKKESFPLTVTSAQKNPTAFYLCASAQWGQQNTEAFFGQGTRLTVV.

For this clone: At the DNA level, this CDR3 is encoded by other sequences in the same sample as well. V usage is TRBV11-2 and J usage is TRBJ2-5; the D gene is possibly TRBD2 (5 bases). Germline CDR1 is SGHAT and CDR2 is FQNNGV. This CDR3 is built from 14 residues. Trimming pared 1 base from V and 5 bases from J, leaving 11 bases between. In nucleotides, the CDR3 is TGTGCCAGCAGCTTAGGTCGGGGTTGGGAGACCCAGTACTTC. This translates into CASSLGRGWETQYF.

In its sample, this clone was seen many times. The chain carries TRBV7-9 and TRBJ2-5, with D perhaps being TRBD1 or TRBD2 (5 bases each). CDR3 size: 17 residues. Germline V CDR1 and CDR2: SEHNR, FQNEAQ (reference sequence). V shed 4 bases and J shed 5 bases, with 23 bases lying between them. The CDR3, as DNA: TGTGCCAGCAGCTCGAGTCCTCGGGACCTCACTCCGGAGACCCAGTACTTC. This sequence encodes CASSSSPRDLTPETQYF.

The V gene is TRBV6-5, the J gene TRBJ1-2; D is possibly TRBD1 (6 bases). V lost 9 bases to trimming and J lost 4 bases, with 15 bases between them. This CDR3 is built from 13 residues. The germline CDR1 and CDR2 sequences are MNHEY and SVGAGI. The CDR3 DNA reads TGTGCCAGTGGGGGGGGGCCTGGCTATGGCTACACCTTC. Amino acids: CASGGGPGYGYTF.

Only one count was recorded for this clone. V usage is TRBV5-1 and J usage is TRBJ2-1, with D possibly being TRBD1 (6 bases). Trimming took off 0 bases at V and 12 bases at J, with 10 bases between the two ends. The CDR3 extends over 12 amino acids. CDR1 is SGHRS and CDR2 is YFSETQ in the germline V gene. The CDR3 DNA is TGCGCCAGCAGCTTGGACAGGGTGGGGCAGTTCTTC. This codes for CASSLDRVGQFF.

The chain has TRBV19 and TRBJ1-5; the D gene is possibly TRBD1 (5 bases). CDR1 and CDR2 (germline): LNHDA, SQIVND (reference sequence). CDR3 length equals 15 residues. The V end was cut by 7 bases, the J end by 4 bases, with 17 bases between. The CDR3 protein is CASTLSQRGNQPQHF. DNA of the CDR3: TGTGCCAGTACCCTATCCCAACGGGGGAATCAGCCCCAGCATTTT.

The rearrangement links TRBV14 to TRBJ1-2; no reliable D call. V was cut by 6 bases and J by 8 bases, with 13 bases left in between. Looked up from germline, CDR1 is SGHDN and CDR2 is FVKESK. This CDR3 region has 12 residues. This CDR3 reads CASSQSAWGYTF. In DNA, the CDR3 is TGTGCCAGCAGTCAAAGCGCGTGGGGCTACACCTTC.